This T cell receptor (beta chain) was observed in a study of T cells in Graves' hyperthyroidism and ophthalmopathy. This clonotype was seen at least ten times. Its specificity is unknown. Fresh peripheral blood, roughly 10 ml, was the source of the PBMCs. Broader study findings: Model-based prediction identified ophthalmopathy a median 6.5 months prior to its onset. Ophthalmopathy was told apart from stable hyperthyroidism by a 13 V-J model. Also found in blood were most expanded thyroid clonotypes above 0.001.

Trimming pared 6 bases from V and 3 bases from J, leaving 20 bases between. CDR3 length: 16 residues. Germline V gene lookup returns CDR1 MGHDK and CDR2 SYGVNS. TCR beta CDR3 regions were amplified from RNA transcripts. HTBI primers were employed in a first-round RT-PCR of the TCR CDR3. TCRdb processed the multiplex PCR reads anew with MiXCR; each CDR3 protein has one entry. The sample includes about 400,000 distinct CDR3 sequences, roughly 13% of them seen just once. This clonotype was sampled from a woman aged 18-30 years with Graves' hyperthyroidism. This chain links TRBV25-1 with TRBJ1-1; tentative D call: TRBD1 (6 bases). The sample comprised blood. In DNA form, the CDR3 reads TGTGCCAGCAGCCCCGCGGGGGGACAAGGGGACACTGAAGCTTTCTTT. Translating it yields CASSPAGGQGDTEAFF.